This T cell receptor (beta chain) was observed in a study of chemoradiotherapy in HPV16-positive cancers. Study overall: Functional T-cell assays on two HPV16-positive patients' cells defined candidate HPV-specific clones and common TCR motifs.

Germline V lookup: CDR1 GTSNPN, CDR2 SVGIG (reference sequence). V gave up 2 bases and J gave up 0 bases, with 8 bases separating them. The CDR3 runs to 13 residues. General study findings and limits: Candidate HPV-specific clones and E7-related TCR motifs grew in tumor during treatment. Functional assays defining HPV-specific T cells used only a couple of HPV16-positive patients.

For this clone: Its antigen is as yet unknown.

Samples were taken several times over chemoradiotherapy. Profiling relied on immunoSEQ multiplex PCR, and the TCRdb table lists in-frame clones only, not all of them. Among about 8,400 clones listed, around 74% were seen once. This sequence was found in a human donor with HPV-associated anogenital cancer. The chain is built from TRBV30 and TRBJ2-7, with D hard to call. The specimen comprised tumor tissue, sampled from a patient who underwent chemoradiotherapy. The CDR3: CAWSLGHSYEQYF. DNA of the CDR3: TGTGCCTGGAGTTTGGGCCACTCCTACGAGCAGTACTTC.